These T cell receptor beta chains were read from a single sample in a study of blood T cells in healthy people across ages. TCRdb independently ran MiXCR on the 5' RACE reads; one entry per CDR3 protein. Of roughly 1,500,000 distinct CDR3 sequences in the sample, roughly 32% were seen once. The sequenced sample consisted of blood. All receptors come from a woman under 40 in good health. The CDR3 runs from the conserved cysteine through the conserved F or W. A D gene is named only where the DNA matches it firmly.

TRBJ2-5 TRBV30 - CAWSVQSRKTQYF
TRBJ2-1 TRBV20-1 TRBD2 CSTYGLAGGSSYNEQFF
TRBJ2-3 TRBV12-3/TRBV12-4 TRBD2 CASSPRLAGNTDTQYF
TRBJ2-3 TRBV10-3 - CTISWDRGDTDTQYF
TRBJ2-1 TRBV7-8 - CASSPWGDNEQFF
TRBJ1-5 TRBV18 TRBD1 CASSPTTGSKPQHF
TRBJ1-5 TRBV19 TRBD1 CASSIAGQGNQPQHF
TRBJ1-1 TRBV5-1 - CASSLVTGLGTEAFF
TRBJ2-7 TRBV11-3 - CASSLGKGNSYEQYF
TRBJ1-1 TRBV3-1 - CASSQPGGATEAFF
TRBJ2-7 TRBV6-1 - CASSESGGFYKQYF
TRBJ1-4 TRBV18 - CASSPSTGTMTGKLFF
TRBJ1-1 TRBV20-1 - CSASRLGPAMNTEAFF
TRBJ2-1 TRBV6-1 TRBD2 CASRSGLAGGRRTYNEQFF
TRBJ2-3 TRBV5-6 - CASSFWRDGSTDTQYF
TRBJ2-1 TRBV11-2 - CASTRTPWDEQFF
TRBJ2-5 TRBV30 - CAWSRPFNTETQYF
TRBJ2-7 TRBV28 TRBD2 CASRQLAGGYYEQYF
TRBJ2-1 TRBV20-1 - CSARVPLAWESGVEFF
TRBJ1-4 TRBV9 - CASSPRGLVMEKLFF
TRBJ2-4 TRBV5-1 - CASSLAGQDIQYF
TRBJ2-6 TRBV20-1 - CSAREKGKGANVLTF
TRBJ2-1 TRBV4-2 TRBD1 CASSQEGGTGGNEQFF
- TRBV7-3 - CASSLRGRGNEQYF
TRBJ2-3 TRBV12-3/TRBV12-4 TRBD2 CASRSGTSGGWVADTQYF
TRBJ2-3 TRBV7-2 - CAGKSTSGGDTQYF
TRBJ2-3 TRBV30 - CAWNQGTDTQYF
TRBJ2-7 TRBV5-1 TRBD1 CASSFRQGSSSYEQYF
TRBJ2-1 TRBV2 TRBD2 CASIERGSYNEQFF
TRBJ1-5 TRBV3-1 - CASSHLSGAPRGQPQHF
TRBJ2-1 TRBV12-5 - CASASSNSGKQFF
TRBJ2-7 TRBV6-6 TRBD1 CASSHPGQGAYEQYF
TRBJ1-1 TRBV2 - CASSAPVTVRTEAFF
TRBJ1-1 TRBV4-1 TRBD1 CASSQDRGKTEAFF
TRBJ2-7 TRBV5-8 TRBD1 CASNIPGQGSYEQYF
TRBJ2-3 TRBV7-2 TRBD1 CASSFTDRKDTQYF
TRBJ1-5 TRBV4-1 - CASSLSPATHSNQPQHF
TRBJ2-7 TRBV9 - CASSPDAGARSRFGEQYF
TRBJ2-1 TRBV20-1 - CSAPPPTSGSYDEQFF
TRBJ1-2 TRBV29-1 TRBD1 CSVEEKAGGGNYGYTF
TRBJ2-2 TRBV7-3 - CASSLIKTPNTGELFF
TRBJ2-3 TRBV20-1 - CSARDLSGTDTQYF
TRBJ2-3 TRBV5-1 TRBD2 CASSLTRAGGRTDTQYF
TRBJ2-1 TRBV2 TRBD2 CASSSGTSGTNNEQFF
TRBJ2-3 TRBV5-5 - CASSFEGGSTDTQYF
TRBJ2-3 TRBV7-3 - CASSLGPRTSTDTQYF
TRBJ1-4 TRBV10-3 - CAISESRGGRTNEKLFF
TRBJ2-1 TRBV28 - CASTTYGSSYNEQFF
TRBJ2-3 TRBV27 TRBD2 CASSLGLALDTQYF
TRBJ2-1 TRBV30 - CAWSGDLYNEQFF
TRBJ1-5 TRBV20-1 - CSARGGGYQPQHF
TRBJ1-2 TRBV20-1 - CSAAHTNSNYGYTF
TRBJ2-5 TRBV11-2 TRBD1 CASSFAGGKQEAQYF
TRBJ1-4 TRBV7-9 - CASSSLRVDNEKLFF
TRBJ2-3 TRBV21-1 - CASSKTGHTQYF
TRBJ2-1 TRBV24-1 - CATSDSAGAGDEQFF
TRBJ2-5 TRBV4-2 - CASSQEVGVQETQYF